This T cell receptor beta chain was sequenced during a study of multiple sclerosis patients with progressive multifocal leukoencephalopathy. Regarding time point: time of PML onset. Between roughly 15 and 56 months of natalizumab therapy passed before PML developed in these natalizumab-treated patients. CDR3 length: 15 amino acids. Germline CDR1 and CDR2: SGHRS and YFSETQ. Trimming pared 0 bases from V and 8 bases from J, leaving 14 bases between. TCRdb keeps only in-frame clones here, not all; method: immunoSEQ multiplex PCR. The table has roughly 30,000 clones, about nine tenths seen once. The V call is TRBV5-1, the J call TRBJ1-4, with D unclear. The sequence derives from a woman aged 35 to 49 with progressive multifocal leukoencephalopathy. The input for sequencing was PBMCs, taken from a patient treated with natalizumab. The CDR3 protein is CASSLGAADGEKLFF. The CDR3 DNA follows: TGCGCCAGCAGCTTGGGGGCGGCCGATGGCGAAAAACTGTTTTTT.